A selection of T cell receptor beta chains follows, all from one sample in a study of Graves' ophthalmopathy and Graves' hyperthyroidism. TCRdb reanalysed the multiplex PCR reads using MiXCR and keeps one entry per CDR3 protein. This table has roughly 410,000 distinct CDR3 sequences, approximately 15% appearing once. Sequencing was performed on peripheral blood. The receptors originated from a woman aged 18-29 years with stable Graves' hyperthyroidism. Both conserved end residues are trimmed from each CDR3. Each record gives: J gene, V gene, CDR3 protein.

j_call: TRBJ1-6
v_call: TRBV6-1
cdr3_aa: ASSEAWGSPLH

j_call: TRBJ2-7
v_call: TRBV4-1
cdr3_aa: ASSQAWAADYEQY

j_call: TRBJ2-5
v_call: TRBV6-1
cdr3_aa: ASSPGGSGETQY

j_call: TRBJ2-5
v_call: TRBV10-3
cdr3_aa: AISEVRQETQY

j_call: TRBJ1-5
v_call: TRBV12-3/TRBV12-4
cdr3_aa: ASSPRDGYQPQH

j_call: TRBJ1-2
v_call: TRBV27
cdr3_aa: ASSPLHGNYGYT

j_call: TRBJ2-7
v_call: TRBV30
cdr3_aa: AWTVGATYEQY

j_call: TRBJ1-2
v_call: TRBV6-2/TRBV6-3
cdr3_aa: AARGDRLYGYT

j_call: TRBJ1-1
v_call: TRBV19
cdr3_aa: ASSNSRQGAEAF

j_call: TRBJ1-1
v_call: TRBV5-1
cdr3_aa: ASSLTAVRTEAF

j_call: TRBJ1-6
v_call: TRBV10-2
cdr3_aa: ASSEFTGRYGSPLH

j_call: TRBJ2-7
v_call: TRBV20-1
cdr3_aa: SARRPGLLYEQY

j_call: TRBJ2-5
v_call: TRBV6-1
cdr3_aa: ASSDGGGKQETQY

j_call: TRBJ2-5
v_call: TRBV18
cdr3_aa: ASSPYHRETQY

j_call: TRBJ1-1
v_call: TRBV4-1
cdr3_aa: ASSHPQGLDYEAF

j_call: TRBJ1-2
v_call: TRBV11-2
cdr3_aa: ASSPIAGGKGNYGYT

j_call: TRBJ1-5
v_call: TRBV4-1
cdr3_aa: ASSPPRPAGPQH

j_call: TRBJ1-6
v_call: TRBV6-1
cdr3_aa: ASTELDRGFSPLH